This TCR beta chain was retrieved from a study of blood T cell repertoires in COVID-19. Study-wide background: T cells, B-cell-depleted T cells, or PBMCs provided the cDNA or gDNA that served as material.

There are 15 residues in the CDR3. Per germline, CDR1 SGHRS and CDR2 YFSETQ. Trimming pared 0 bases from V and 3 bases from J, leaving 12 bases between. The method was immunoSEQ multiplex PCR; TCRdb's version includes in-frame clones alone and lacks a portion of them. The data show about 61,000 clones, more than 70% seen once. The chain is built from TRBV5-1 and TRBJ1-1; unclear D gene. Sequencing was done on a sample of peripheral blood. This receptor was taken from a woman aged 50 to 60 with active or convalescent COVID-19. CDR3 coding DNA: TGCGCCAGCAGCTTGGACAGTCAATGGGACACTGAAGCTTTCTTT. This sequence encodes CASSLDSQWDTEAFF.